The 3 T cell receptor beta chains below were found in one sample sequenced in a study of cytomegalovirus exposure and HLA in healthy donors. This PCR relied on a set of 60 Vbeta primers and 13 Jbeta primers. TCRdb's copy holds only in-frame clones and misses some; the assay was immunoSEQ multiplex PCR. The table has about 94,000 clones, over 60% seen once; the top ten hold around 4%. The sequenced sample was PBMCs. These receptors all stem from a man aged 30-40 years in good health and CMV-seronegative.

This sequence joins TRBV7-8 and TRBJ2-5; no definite D call. CDR1 is SGHVS and CDR2 is FQNEAQ in the germline V gene. V lost 1 base, J lost 3 bases, and 9 bases lay in between. The CDR3 is made up of 14 amino acids. The CDR3 reads CASSLVAAEETQYF. In DNA form, the CDR3 reads TGTGCCAGCAGCTTAGTAGCCGCGGAAGAGACCCAGTACTTC.

This clone was detected a few times. The chain joins TRBV6-6 to TRBJ1-5; no firm D call. Trimming stripped 11 bases from V and 3 bases from J, with 14 bases between. This CDR3 has 13 amino acids. Germline lookup yields CDR1 MNHNY and CDR2 SVGAGI (reference sequence). Here the CDR3 DNA reads TGTGCCGCCGCTACGAACTCCAATCAGCCCCAGCATTTT. Residues: CAAATNSNQPQHF.

This clone was found a few times. This chain uses TRBV6-1 with TRBJ2-5, with 7 bases identical to TRBD1. With V trimmed by 8 bases and J by 3 bases, 9 bases remained unmatched. CDR3 size: 14 residues. CDR1 is MNHNS and CDR2 is SASEGT in the germline V gene. The CDR3 DNA follows: TGTGCCAGCGATCTAGACAGGGCAGAAGAGACCCAGTACTTC. Encoded protein: CASDLDRAEETQYF.